This T cell receptor beta chain was profiled in a study of blood T cell repertoires in COVID-19 (TCRdb year 2020). Background on the whole study: Samples covering the acute and convalescent phases of COVID-19 were provided by collaborators in the United States, Italy and Spain. The material from the prospective study consisted of cDNA or gDNA derived from T cells, B-cell-depleted T cells, or PBMCs. The dataset comprised deeply sampled blood TCRbeta repertoires from subjects exposed to, actively infected with, or recovered from COVID-19. The repertoires were released in a freely available public database intended as a resource for research on the immune response to SARS-CoV-2. The samples were drawn from the first 160 participants of the ongoing ImmuneRACE study and from some 1,300 subjects provided by 6 global collaborators. Nearly every sample came with metadata listing a de-identified subject ID, COVID-19 status, age in years and sex. HLA class I and class II types, where available, came from metadata supplied by the sample provider rather than from assay-based typing.

Each collaborating institution followed its own protocols to collect whole blood in K2EDTA tubes. For TCRbeta analysis, collaborators shipped samples in one of three forms: frozen whole blood, isolated PBMCs, or DNA extracted from either of those sample types. The cysteine opens and the phenylalanine closes a CDR3 of 15 amino acids. Left in the record is the CDR3 DNA by itself, 45 bases read in frame from the first base. Relative to germline, V is 2 bases shorter and J is 7 bases shorter, with 13 bases between their ends. CDR1 and CDR2 (SGDLS, YYNGEE) derive from the germline V gene. TCRbeta CDR3 regions were amplified from genomic DNA by means of the immunoSEQ Assay, a bias-controlled multiplex PCR. Per the original workflow: The number of nucleated cells in each sample was estimated from the amplification of reference gene primers within the assay. To quantify the absolute abundance of each unique TCRbeta CDR3 rearrangement, sequence reads were collapsed and filtered. Productive Simpson clonality was computed per sample as the square root of Simpson's diversity index over productive rearrangements. Not all clones reach the TCRdb copy of this immuneACCESS table, which keeps in-frame sequences only. Checked studies attribute under half of the gap to unresolved V genes and leave the rest unexplained. V and J calls and clone size are given by that table; D and trimming were obtained from the DNA. The sample profile shows fewer than 95,000 clones; around 90% of them were found once. The ten largest make up 15% of the sample.

Study-wide conclusions, independent of this receptor: Clinical and demographic metadata were provided uncurated, with the amount varying by source and participant.

As concerns this clone: What this receptor recognizes is not known. No clone much larger than this one lies a single base away; base qualities are absent.

This clonotype was obtained from a male donor with acute or convalescent COVID-19. Sequenced sample: peripheral blood. The rearranged segments are TRBV9 and TRBJ1-6, with a tentative D gene TRBD1 over 5 matching bases. CDR3 region: CASSVGTAGNSPLHF. The DNA sequence follows: TGTGCCAGCAGCGTCGGGACCGCGGGGAATTCACCCCTCCACTTT.